This T cell receptor beta chain was found in a study of OX40 agonist ivuxolimab in advanced cancers. On the study more broadly: Age averaged roughly 60 years (range roughly 20 to 90), and 82.7% were male. Study-level results: Clonal expansion was seen in CD4+ and CD8+ blood T cells by week 6 at 0.1 to 3.0 mg/kg. What antigens the expanded peripheral T cells recognized was never established.

As concerns this clone: The antigen is unknown.

Germline CDR1 and CDR2: ENHRY and SYGVKD. V gave up 6 bases and J gave up 0 bases, with 12 bases separating them. The CDR3 has 14 amino acids. Clones were sequenced by immunoSEQ multiplex PCR, and TCRdb holds only the in-frame ones, with some missing. Seen here are some 80,000 clones, about 88% observed once, and the top ten hold around 0.4%. This chain joins TRBV10-3 and TRBJ2-7; unclear D gene. This TCR was recovered from an adult with an advanced solid tumor such as melanoma, head and neck, liver or kidney cancer. Sequenced material: CD4+ or CD8+ T cells sorted from blood, taken in a trial of the OX40 agonist ivuxolimab. The CDR3 region has the DNA TGTGCCATCAGACGTCAACTCAGCTCCTACGAGCAGTACTTC. Its protein product is CAIRRQLSSYEQYF.